The 24 T cell receptor beta chains in this list originate from one sample, sequenced in a study of CXCR3-negative and CXCR3-positive naive CD8 T cells. The method, 5' RACE with UMI labels, was used to prepare the TRB cDNA libraries. TCRdb re-called the 5' RACE reads and shows each CDR3 protein once, DNA omitted. The sample totals tens of thousands of distinct CDR3 sequences; its top ten clones hold more than 1.5%. Material: naive CXCR3- CD8+ T cells from blood. Stated subset: CD45RO-CCR7+CD27+CD95- naive CD8+ T cells lacking CXCR3 (TNR3-). The receptors derive from a human donor in good health. Some clones in this sample may be carry-over from other donors' samples.

The chain carries TRBV20-1 and TRBJ1-6. There are 16 residues in the CDR3. Germline CDR1 is DFQATT and CDR2 is SNEGSKA (reference sequence). CDR3 amino acids: CSARDYQQTYNSPLHF.

The CDR3 protein is CASSLVTSGGGYNEQFF. V and J are TRBV7-6 and TRBJ2-1; absent DNA, TCRdb's TRBD2 call cannot be checked. The CDR3 is made up of 17 amino acids. Germline-derived CDR1 and CDR2 are SGHVS and FNYEAQ.

V and J are TRBV4-1 and TRBJ2-5; the D call of TRBD1 rests on TCRdb alone, since no DNA is present to check it. The CDR3 length is 13 residues. From germline, CDR1 is MGHRA and CDR2 YSYEKL. This chain's CDR3 is CASSLGVSETQYF.

The V call is TRBV29-1, the J call TRBJ2-6; TCRdb names TRBD1, which stays unverified in the absence of DNA. CDR1 and CDR2 (germline): SQVTM, ANQGSEA. The CDR3 spans 14 residues. The CDR3 here is CSVLGATGANVLTF.

The rearrangement links TRBV28 to TRBJ2-7; TCRdb selects TRBD1, and the lack of DNA leaves this call unchecked. Germline lookup yields CDR1 MDHEN and CDR2 SYDVKM. The CDR3 length is 13 residues. The CDR3 protein is CATWAGQGYEQYF.

Judged by frequency, this clonotype is medium-sized (0.01 to 0.1%). The chain couples TRBV28 to TRBJ1-2; TCRdb selects TRBD1, and the lack of DNA leaves this call unchecked. The CDR3 runs 14 residues. Germline assignment: CDR1 MDHEN and CDR2 SYDVKM. This CDR3 is CASSRDRGRGGYTF.

The chain combines TRBV19 with TRBJ2-7. The germline V gene has CDR1 LNHDA and CDR2 SQIVND (reference sequence). This CDR3 has 14 amino acids. The CDR3 region is CASSIAGGAYEQYF.

J is TRBJ1-1 and V is TRBV7-9; TCRdb names TRBD1, which stays unverified in the absence of DNA. The germline V gene has CDR1 SEHNR and CDR2 FQNEAQ (reference sequence). This CDR3 spans 15 amino acids. CDR3 protein: CASSPRGGGNTEAFF.

This chain links TRBV29-1 with TRBJ1-4; as DNA is missing, the TRBD1 call by TCRdb cannot be tested. The germline V gene has CDR1 SQVTM and CDR2 ANQGSEA. CDR3 length: 16 amino acids. CDR3 protein: CSVEDVSETQGAKLFF.

The chain employs TRBV29-1 and TRBJ2-1; absent DNA, TCRdb's TRBD2 call cannot be checked. Per the germline V gene, CDR1 is SQVTM and CDR2 is ANQGSEA. The CDR3 covers 11 residues. CDR3 sequence reads: CSVRVANEQFF.

This chain connects TRBV28 to TRBJ2-3. The V gene's germline CDR1 is MDHEN and CDR2 SYDVKM. The CDR3 consists of 15 residues. CDR3 sequence reads: CASSLMYESTDTQYF.

The rearrangement joins TRBV25-1 to TRBJ2-3. CDR3 length equals 15 residues. Germline CDR1 is MGHDK and CDR2 is SYGVNS. The CDR3 is CASGEYMGSEDTQYF.

The chain couples TRBV19 to TRBJ1-1; TCRdb proposes TRBD1, but this gene call is untestable without DNA. The CDR3 has 15 residues. Germline V gene lookup returns CDR1 LNHDA and CDR2 SQIVND (reference sequence). The CDR3 protein is CASSIAWEDRTEAFF.

This chain links TRBV28 with TRBJ2-4. CDR3 length: 15 residues. CDR1 is MDHEN, CDR2 SYDVKM, per germline. The CDR3 here is CASSFNSQAKNIQYF.

CDR3 in amino acids: CASKGPGPYNEQFF. The chain recombines TRBV6-2 or TRBV6-3 with TRBJ2-1; without DNA, the TCRdb call of TRBD1 cannot be checked. Germline CDR1 is MNHEY and CDR2 is SVGEGT. This CDR3 is built from 14 residues.

The V gene is TRBV9, the J gene TRBJ2-7; the D gene TCRdb calls, TRBD1, cannot be checked with no DNA. The CDR3 covers 15 residues. Germline loops: CDR1 SGDLS, CDR2 YYNGEE. CDR3 amino acids: CASSVGDRTFDEQYF.

The genes are TRBV14 and TRBJ2-1; TCRdb selects TRBD2, and the lack of DNA leaves this call unchecked. CDR1 and CDR2 from the germline V gene are SGHDN and FVKESK. The CDR3 is 16 amino acids. The CDR3: CASSPSGSSSYNEQFF.

This chain connects TRBV28 to TRBJ2-2. This CDR3 is 15 amino acids long. From germline, CDR1 is MDHEN and CDR2 SYDVKM. This CDR3 reads CASSSLSLRTGELFF.

The chain is built from TRBV2 and TRBJ2-5; TCRdb lists TRBD2, though no DNA is available to test this call. In germline, CDR1 is SNHLY, CDR2 FYNNEI. The CDR3 covers 13 residues. The CDR3 protein is CASSTTSEETQYF.

The chain is built from TRBV9 and TRBJ2-1; the D gene TCRdb calls, TRBD1, cannot be checked with no DNA. In germline, CDR1 is SGDLS, CDR2 YYNGEE. There are 12 residues in the CDR3. CDR3 region: CASSAQGNEQFF.

This chain links TRBV7-9 with TRBJ2-5; the TCRdb call, TRBD1, lacks DNA for checking. CDR3 length equals 13 residues. Germline V gene data show CDR1 as SEHNR and CDR2 as FQNEAQ (reference sequence). The CDR3: CASSTGQQETQYF.

The V gene is TRBV28, the J gene TRBJ2-2; TCRdb lists TRBD2, though no DNA is available to test this call. CDR1 is MDHEN and CDR2 is SYDVKM in the germline V gene. This CDR3 region has 15 residues. This CDR3 reads CASSLFRLGSGELFF.

This chain links TRBV5-1 with TRBJ1-1; TCRdb gives TRBD1 as the D gene, but with no DNA this cannot be confirmed. This CDR3 has 14 amino acids. Germline V gene data show CDR1 as SGHRS and CDR2 as YFSETQ. The chain's CDR3 is CASSYRGALTEAFF.

V gene TRBV7-3 combines with J gene TRBJ2-3. Germline CDR1 and CDR2: SGHTA and FQGTGA. This CDR3 has 17 amino acids. The CDR3 spells CASSLNPGGPSTDTQYF.